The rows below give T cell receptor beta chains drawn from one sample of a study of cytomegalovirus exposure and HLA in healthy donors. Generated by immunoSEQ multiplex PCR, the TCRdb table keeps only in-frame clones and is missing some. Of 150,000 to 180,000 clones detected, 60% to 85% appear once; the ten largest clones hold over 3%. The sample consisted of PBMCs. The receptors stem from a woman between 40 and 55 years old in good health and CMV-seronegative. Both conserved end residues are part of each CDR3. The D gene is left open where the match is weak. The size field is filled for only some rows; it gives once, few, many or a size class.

CDR3: CASSYSVTVNTEAFF
DNA: TGTGCCAGCAGTTACTCGGTCACGGTGAACACTGAAGCTTTCTTT
V: TRBV6-6
J: TRBJ1-1
size: NA
D: NA
length: 15

CDR3: CASRETGNTEAFF
DNA: TGTGCCAGCAGGGAGACGGGGAACACTGAAGCTTTCTTT
V: TRBV7-9
J: TRBJ1-1
size: NA
D: NA
length: 13

CDR3: CASMGGEAMKTQYF
DNA: TGTGCCAGCATGGGGGGTGAGGCGATGAAGACCCAGTACTTC
V: TRBV7-6
J: TRBJ2-5
size: NA
D: NA
length: 14

CDR3: CASSFGGTADSPLHF
DNA: TGCGCCAGCAGCTTCGGAGGGACAGCAGATTCACCCCTCCACTTT
V: TRBV5-1
J: TRBJ1-6
size: NA
D: TRBD1
length: 15

CDR3: CASSLMPGVLNTEAFF
DNA: TGTGCCAGCAGCTTAATGCCAGGCGTTCTGAACACTGAAGCTTTCTTT
V: TRBV7-2
J: TRBJ1-1
size: once
D: NA
length: 16

CDR3: CASSFEQNQPQHF
DNA: TGTGCCAGCAGCTTTGAACAGAATCAGCCCCAGCATTTT
V: TRBV7-9
J: TRBJ1-5
size: NA
D: NA
length: 13

CDR3: CASSATTGQIVNRRNTIYF
DNA: TGTGCCAGCAGTGCCACAACGGGACAGATAGTTAACCGGAGAAACACCATATATTTT
V: TRBV6-1
J: TRBJ1-3
size: NA
D: TRBD1
length: 19

CDR3: CASSSFETGEGEKLFF
DNA: TGTGCCAGCAGCTCCTTCGAGACAGGGGAGGGGGAAAAACTGTTTTTT
V: TRBV7-8
J: TRBJ1-4
size: NA
D: TRBD1
length: 16

CDR3: CASSLLTNTGELFF
DNA: TGCGCCAGCAGCTTGCTGACAAACACCGGGGAGCTGTTTTTT
V: TRBV5-1
J: TRBJ2-2
size: NA
D: NA
length: 14

CDR3: CAISEAGLALNTGELFF
DNA: TGTGCCATCAGTGAGGCTGGACTAGCACTGAACACCGGGGAGCTGTTTTTT
V: TRBV10-3
J: TRBJ2-2
size: NA
D: TRBD2
length: 17

CDR3: CASSPTDGNDQPQHF
DNA: TGCGCCAGCAGTCCAACGGACGGGAACGATCAGCCCCAGCATTTT
V: TRBV23-1
J: TRBJ1-5
size: NA
D: NA
length: 15

CDR3: CASGGEQYF
DNA: TGTGCCAGCGGAGGCGAGCAGTACTTC
V: TRBV6-6
J: TRBJ2-7
size: NA
D: NA
length: 9

CDR3: CASSVAGVRESSSGANVLTF
DNA: TGTGCCAGCAGCGTAGCTGGGGTCAGGGAATCTTCCTCTGGGGCCAACGTCCTGACTTTC
V: TRBV9
J: TRBJ2-6
size: NA
D: NA
length: 20

CDR3: CASSLEPVNTEAFF
DNA: TGTGCCAGCAGTTTGGAGCCAGTGAACACTGAAGCTTTCTTT
V: TRBV28
J: TRBJ1-1
size: NA
D: NA
length: 14

CDR3: CASSELGQGDQPQHF
DNA: TGCGCCAGCAGTGAGCTCGGACAGGGAGATCAGCCCCAGCATTTT
V: TRBV10-1
J: TRBJ1-5
size: NA
D: TRBD1
length: 15

CDR3: CASSPTQGVLGEQYF
DNA: TGCGCCAGCAGCCCGACCCAGGGCGTCCTTGGCGAGCAGTACTTC
V: TRBV5-1
J: TRBJ2-7
size: NA
D: NA
length: 15

CDR3: CASSLGGGGQPQHF
DNA: TGCGCCAGCAGCTTGGGAGGAGGTGGGCAGCCCCAGCATTTT
V: TRBV5-1
J: TRBJ1-5
size: few
D: NA
length: 14

CDR3: CASSQGSLAGVGTGELFF
DNA: TGCGCCAGCAGCCAAGGTAGTCTAGCGGGAGTCGGCACCGGGGAGCTGTTTTTT
V: TRBV4-1
J: TRBJ2-2
size: few
D: TRBD2
length: 18

CDR3: CASSDRGFGELFF
DNA: TGTGCCAGCAGTGACAGGGGGTTCGGGGAGCTGTTTTTT
V: TRBV5-6
J: TRBJ2-2
size: NA
D: TRBD1
length: 13

CDR3: CASREGLGTDTQYF
DNA: TGCGCCAGCAGAGAGGGTCTAGGCACAGATACGCAGTATTTT
V: TRBV5-1
J: TRBJ2-3
size: once
D: NA
length: 14

CDR3: CASSEFGGINEAFF
DNA: TGCGCCAGCAGTGAGTTCGGGGGGATTAATGAAGCTTTCTTT
V: TRBV10-2
J: TRBJ1-1
size: NA
D: NA
length: 14

CDR3: CASRFLGGTDTQYF
DNA: TGTGCCAGCAGATTTCTCGGGGGCACAGATACGCAGTATTTT
V: TRBV2
J: TRBJ2-3
size: NA
D: NA
length: 14

CDR3: CASSPGLAGADTQYF
DNA: TGTGCCAGCAGCCCGGGACTAGCGGGAGCAGATACGCAGTATTTT
V: TRBV11-3
J: TRBJ2-3
size: NA
D: TRBD2
length: 15

CDR3: CASSFLQIRGADTQYF
DNA: TGTGCCAGCAGCTTTTTACAGATCAGGGGAGCCGATACGCAGTATTTT
V: TRBV7-9
J: TRBJ2-3
size: once
D: NA
length: 16

CDR3: CASSSRGAGDANEQFF
DNA: TGTGCCAGCAGCTCCAGGGGAGCGGGAGACGCAAATGAGCAGTTCTTC
V: TRBV7-8
J: TRBJ2-1
size: NA
D: TRBD2
length: 16

CDR3: CASSKGHRDGYTF
DNA: TGTGCCAGCAGCAAGGGACACAGGGATGGCTACACCTTC
V: TRBV11-3
J: TRBJ1-2
size: NA
D: NA
length: 13

CDR3: CASSLASAGTYNEQFF
DNA: TGTGCCAGCAGCTTAGCGTCAGCGGGGACCTACAATGAGCAGTTCTTC
V: TRBV7-8
J: TRBJ2-1
size: NA
D: TRBD2
length: 16

CDR3: CASSLLTASSGNTIYF
DNA: TGTGCCAGCAGCTTGTTGACAGCCAGCTCTGGAAACACCATATATTTT
V: TRBV5-4
J: TRBJ1-3
size: few
D: NA
length: 16

CDR3: CAWNRGEKLFF
DNA: TGTGCCTGGAACCGGGGTGAAAAACTGTTTTTT
V: TRBV30
J: TRBJ1-4
size: once
D: NA
length: 11

CDR3: CASSLSGDLGQGVRSLFF
DNA: TGTGCCAGCAGTTTATCGGGCGATCTAGGACAGGGGGTAAGGAGTCTGTTTTTT
V: TRBV28
J: TRBJ1-4
size: few
D: TRBD1
length: 18

CDR3: CASSEGPGGIEQPQHF
DNA: TGTGCCAGCAGTGAGGGCCCAGGGGGAATCGAACAGCCCCAGCATTTT
V: TRBV2
J: TRBJ1-5
size: NA
D: TRBD1
length: 16

CDR3: CASSQEQGINEKLFF
DNA: TGTGCCAGCAGCCAAGAACAGGGGATTAATGAAAAACTGTTTTTT
V: TRBV4-2
J: TRBJ1-4
size: NA
D: TRBD1
length: 15

CDR3: CASKSPRTQYF
DNA: TGTGCCAGCAAGTCTCCGAGGACCCAGTACTTC
V: TRBV5-7
J: TRBJ2-5
size: NA
D: NA
length: 11

CDR3: CASSLVGPGRSYNEQFF
DNA: TGCGCCAGCAGCTTGGTCGGACCAGGGAGGTCCTACAATGAGCAGTTCTTC
V: TRBV5-1
J: TRBJ2-1
size: NA
D: NA
length: 17

CDR3: CASRSGKGESHEQYF
DNA: TGTGCCAGCAGATCAGGGAAGGGTGAGAGCCACGAGCAGTACTTC
V: TRBV6-1
J: TRBJ2-7
size: NA
D: NA
length: 15